This T cell receptor (beta chain) derives from a study of blood T cells in healthy people across ages. This CDR3 is 14 amino acids long. Germline lookup yields CDR1 SGHTA and CDR2 FQGNSA. V was pared by 4 bases and J by 5 bases, with 4 bases of the junction left unmatched. The authors ran a second PCR of about 6 to 11 cycles using a sample-barcoded 5' primer and a J-beta primer mix. Each of the cDNA molecules was tagged by a template-switch adaptor with 12 random nucleotides. TCRdb re-called the 5' RACE reads through MiXCR, storing one row per CDR3 protein. The table includes about 780,000 distinct CDR3 sequences, approximately 67% detected once. Study results and limitations: It was held that the diversity estimates obtained from one million T cells were underestimates. When set beside aged donors, long-lived donors presented more naive CD4+ cells and higher diversity. The percentage of naive T cells correlated strongly with TCR beta diversity.

This clonotype was seen more than once but under ten times. Its antigen is currently unknown. The V and J genes are TRBV7-2 and TRBJ2-3; 9 bases match TRBD2. Input material: blood. The receptor comes from a young man in good health. The CDR3 here is CASSSAGGLDTQYF. CDR3 DNA sequence: TGTGCCAGCAGCTCAGCGGGGGGCCTAGATACGCAGTATTTT. The variable domain in full, completed from reference TRBV7-2 and TRBJ2-3, reads GAGVSQSPSNKVTEKGKDVELRCDPISGHTALYWYRQSLGQGLEFLIYFQGNSAPDKSGLPSDRFSAERTGGSVSTLTIQRTQQEDSAVYLCASSSAGGLDTQYFGPGTRLTVL.